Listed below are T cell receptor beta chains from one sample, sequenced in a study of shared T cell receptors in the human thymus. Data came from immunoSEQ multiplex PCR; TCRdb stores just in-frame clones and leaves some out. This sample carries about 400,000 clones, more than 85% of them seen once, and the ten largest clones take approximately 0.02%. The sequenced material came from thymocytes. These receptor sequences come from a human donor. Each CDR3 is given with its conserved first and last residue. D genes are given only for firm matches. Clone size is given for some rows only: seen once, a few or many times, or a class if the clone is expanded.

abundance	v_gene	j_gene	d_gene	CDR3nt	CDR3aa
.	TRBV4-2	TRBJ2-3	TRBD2	TGTGCCAGCAGCCAACAAATAGCGGGAGACATCGCCGCCACAGATACGCAGTATTTT	CASSQQIAGDIAATDTQYF
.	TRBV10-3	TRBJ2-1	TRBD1	TGTGCCATCAAGACAGGGGAAAATGAGCAGTTCTTC	CAIKTGENEQFF
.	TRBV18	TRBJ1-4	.	TGTGCCAGCTCACCACCCCTAAATGAAAAACTGTTTTTT	CASSPPLNEKLFF
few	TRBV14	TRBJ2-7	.	TGTGCCAGCAGCCAAGGGAATAAGAGACTAGACCCCTACGAGCAGTACTTC	CASSQGNKRLDPYEQYF
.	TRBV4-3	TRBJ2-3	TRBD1	TGCGCCAGCAGCCAGAACAGGGGACGGGGCACAGATACGCAGTATTTT	CASSQNRGRGTDTQYF
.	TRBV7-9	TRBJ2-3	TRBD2	TGTGCCAGCAGCGTACAACTAGCGGGGGGAACAGATACGCAGTATTTT	CASSVQLAGGTDTQYF
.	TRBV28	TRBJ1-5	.	TGTGCCAGCACCTCGGACGGTGATCAGCCCCAGCATTTT	CASTSDGDQPQHF
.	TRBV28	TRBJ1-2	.	TGTGCCAGCAGTCCCCCCCGCGAGTTTCTCGACTATGGCTACACCTTC	CASSPPREFLDYGYTF
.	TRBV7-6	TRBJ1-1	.	TGTGCCAGCAGCTTATGGCTGGGGGGCAACACTGAAGCTTTCTTT	CASSLWLGGNTEAFF
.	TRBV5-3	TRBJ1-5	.	TGTGCCAGAAGCTTGGTCTGGGTACAGCATTTT	CARSLVWVQHF
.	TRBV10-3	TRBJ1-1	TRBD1	TGTGCCATACAAGGGGGCGGGAACACTGAAGCTTTCTTT	CAIQGGGNTEAFF
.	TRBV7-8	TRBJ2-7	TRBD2	TGTGCCAGCAGCTTATGGTCCCAGCGGGAGGGGGAGCAGTACTTC	CASSLWSQREGEQYF
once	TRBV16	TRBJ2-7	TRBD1	TGTGCCAGCAGCCAATCGGGAGAAGGGGGCGGGCAGTACTTC	CASSQSGEGGGQYF
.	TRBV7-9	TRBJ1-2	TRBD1	TGTGCCAGCAGCTTAGGACAGGGAGAGGAAGGCTACACCTTC	CASSLGQGEEGYTF
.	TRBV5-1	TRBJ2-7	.	TGCGCCAGCAGCTTATCCCCGGCGGACGAGCAGTACTTC	CASSLSPADEQYF
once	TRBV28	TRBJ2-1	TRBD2	TGTGCCAGCAGTCCGTGGCGGGAGGGGGAGCAGTTCTTC	CASSPWREGEQFF
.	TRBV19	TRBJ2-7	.	TGTGCCAGTAACTACCGGGGCTACGAGCAGTACTTC	CASNYRGYEQYF
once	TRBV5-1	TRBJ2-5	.	TGCGCCAGCAGCTTGATAGTAGGAAGGATAAAGGAGACCCAGTACTTC	CASSLIVGRIKETQYF
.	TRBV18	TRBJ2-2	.	TGTGCCAGCTCACCAGACAGAGTTAACACCGGGGAGCTGTTTTTT	CASSPDRVNTGELFF
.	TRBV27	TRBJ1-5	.	TGTGCCAGCAGTTTATTTGGGGCGGGGGTTAGCAATCAGCCCCAGCATTTT	CASSLFGAGVSNQPQHF
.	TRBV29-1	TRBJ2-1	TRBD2	TGCAGCGTGGGGTCGGGGCTAGCGGGATCGTGGGAGCAGTTCTTC	CSVGSGLAGSWEQFF
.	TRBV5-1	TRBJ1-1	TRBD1	TGCGCCAGCAGCTTTTCGGACAGGGGGCCCTCACGTGCTGAAGCTTTCTTT	CASSFSDRGPSRAEAFF
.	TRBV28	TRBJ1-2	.	TGTGCCAGCAGGGAACAAGGCGTTCTTATAATAAATGGCTACACCTTC	CASREQGVLIINGYTF
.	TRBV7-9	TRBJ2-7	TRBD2	TGTGCCAGCAGCGCTGGAAGCTCTGGACTAGCGGCCTCCTACGAGCAGTACTTC	CASSAGSSGLAASYEQYF
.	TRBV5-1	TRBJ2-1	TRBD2	TGCGCCAGCAGCTATGCTACTACTAGCGGGCTAAACACCAGCAGTTGTTCGGACAATGAGCAGTTCTTC	CASSYATTSGLNTSSCSDNEQFF
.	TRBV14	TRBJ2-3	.	TGTGCCAGCAGCCAAGGATCGACACACAGAGCGGGCTCCTACACAGATACGCAGTATTTT	CASSQGSTHRAGSYTDTQYF
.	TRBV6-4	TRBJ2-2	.	TGTGCCAGCAGTGACTCGAAAAACAGGAACACCGGGGAGCTGTTTTTT	CASSDSKNRNTGELFF
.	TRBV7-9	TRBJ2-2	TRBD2	TGTGCCAGCAGCCCGCACATTGGGACTACCGCGAACACCGGGGAGCTGTTTTTT	CASSPHIGTTANTGELFF
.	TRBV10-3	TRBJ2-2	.	TGTGCCATCAGTGAGGGGAGCCTCAGGGCTCACACCGGGGAGCTGTTTTTT	CAISEGSLRAHTGELFF
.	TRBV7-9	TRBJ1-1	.	TGTGCCAGCAGCCCCTGGAGGGAGAGCACTGAAGCTTTCTTT	CASSPWRESTEAFF
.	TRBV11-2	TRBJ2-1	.	TGTGCCAGAGGATCCTCCAACAATGAGCAGTTCTTC	CARGSSNNEQFF